The rows below give T cell receptor beta chains drawn from one sample of a study of blood T cells in healthy people across ages. MiXCR, run by TCRdb on the 5' RACE reads, gives a single entry per CDR3 protein. The sample carries hundreds of thousands of distinct CDR3 sequences, around 43% recorded once. Sequencing was performed on blood. Receptors originate from a man aged 55 to 70 in good health. The CDR3 runs from the conserved cysteine through the conserved F or W.

CASSQTSGGVSTDTQYF	TRBJ2-3	TRBV4-3
CASSPRGGNSYEQYF	TRBJ2-7	TRBV6-6
CSAREAVSQETQYF	TRBJ2-5	TRBV20-1
CTSSQDALRDRGPLNEQFF	TRBJ2-1	TRBV1
CSAPDAREYNEQFF	TRBJ2-1	TRBV20-1
CASSHVPGQGFTEAFF	TRBJ1-1	TRBV4-1
CASTSYNSDEQYF	TRBJ2-5	TRBV4-1
CASSPYLAEAYNEQFF	TRBJ2-1	TRBV13
CASSQAPSYEQYF	TRBJ2-7	TRBV4-1
CASSQGGSSYNEQFF	TRBJ2-1	TRBV4-3
CASSFLASTGTEAFF	TRBJ1-1	TRBV5-1
CASSLVLAGWDTQYF	TRBJ2-3	TRBV7-2
CASSPLEGSSYNEQFF	TRBJ2-1	TRBV27
CASSQEQDGWYEQYF	NA	TRBV4-1
CASSVAAAGEETQYF	TRBJ2-5	TRBV9
CASSYSRIVTDTQYF	TRBJ2-3	TRBV6-2/TRBV6-3
CSVLQGVAGVNEQFF	TRBJ2-1	TRBV29-1
CASSFQQGYQETQYF	TRBJ2-5	TRBV7-2
CRISGGRETQYF	NA	TRBV20-1
CASSQSGGGGYEQYF	TRBJ2-7	TRBV7-2
CASNPGDGSYNEQFF	TRBJ2-1	TRBV12-3/TRBV12-4
CASSPEWQRQETQYF	TRBJ2-5	TRBV11-2
CATSRVRAPEAFF	TRBJ1-1	TRBV15
CASSLVGGSLAGYTF	TRBJ1-2	TRBV7-2
CASSYSTQGRHRELFF	TRBJ2-2	TRBV6-2/TRBV6-3
CSASASGQPYNEQFF	TRBJ2-1	TRBV20-1
CASWTSGSTDTQYF	TRBJ2-3	TRBV2
CSVEAAGEANYGYTF	TRBJ1-2	TRBV29-1
CASSYSKQVGEQFF	TRBJ2-1	TRBV6-2/TRBV6-3
CASTGQGQGTDTQYF	TRBJ2-3	TRBV2
CASSPQSGGPNEQFF	TRBJ2-1	TRBV18
CASSYGQGNYGYTF	TRBJ1-2	TRBV7-9
CSAEFGLRETQYF	TRBJ2-5	TRBV29-1
CAAMGQGVDEQYF	TRBJ2-7	TRBV6-6
CATSDPGLAGGPDTQYF	TRBJ2-3	TRBV24-1
CASSTPSRDRGTEAFF	TRBJ1-1	TRBV25-1
CASSEIRAQYF	TRBJ2-7	TRBV11-3
CASSPEQGPSSYEQYF	TRBJ2-7	TRBV5-1
CASSLFSTQFF	TRBJ2-1	TRBV7-2
CASSWWRDTTRGTEAFF	TRBJ1-1	TRBV6-2/TRBV6-3
CASSSRGRDGYTF	TRBJ1-2	TRBV7-9
CASSSGTSGGSSYNEQFF	TRBJ2-1	TRBV6-2/TRBV6-3
CAFFGYEQYF	TRBJ2-7	TRBV7-3